The clone carrying this T cell receptor beta chain was seen many times. Its antigen is undetermined. For TCR beta, libraries came from quantitative 5'-RACE with molecular barcodes. TCRdb fed the 5' RACE reads into MiXCR, producing one record per CDR3 protein. The table has about 130,000 distinct CDR3 sequences, roughly an eighth seen once. This sample stems from a study of CD8 T cells in ankylosing spondylitis. Study-wide points: Ankylosing spondylitis blood appeared to be characterized by a TCR beta motif of eight highly homologous variants. From matched ankylosing spondylitis synovial fluid, disease-linked clones were reportedly recovered at significantly enriched levels.

Germline values: CDR1 MNHNS, CDR2 SASEGT. The CDR3 totals 18 residues. V gave up 2 bases and J gave up 7 bases, with 23 bases separating them. This clonotype was obtained from a female donor with ankylosing spondylitis or in good health (not recorded which). The chain recombines TRBV6-1 with TRBJ2-2; D possibly corresponds to TRBD1 (6 bases). Sequencing was carried out using blood, either unsorted or a sorted T cell fraction (not recorded which). The CDR3 is CASSEKNQGSFGGGELFF. In nucleotides, the CDR3 is TGTGCCAGCAGTGAAAAAAATCAGGGGAGTTTTGGAGGCGGGGAGCTGTTTTTT.